These 5 T cell receptor beta chains were sequenced from one sample in a study of cytomegalovirus exposure and HLA in healthy donors. Primers: 60 Vbeta forward and 13 Jbeta reverse. Generated by immunoSEQ multiplex PCR, the TCRdb table keeps only in-frame clones and is missing some. The sample contains around 150,000 clones, 55% to 70% of which appear only once. Sequencing input: PBMCs. These receptor sequences come from a woman in her sixties in good health and CMV-seropositive.

V gene TRBV28 combines with J gene TRBJ2-3, with 9 bases lining up with TRBD2. Trimming removed 6 bases from V and 2 bases from J; junction bases left unmatched: 9. The CDR3 loop spans 16 amino acids. Germline values: CDR1 MDHEN, CDR2 SYDVKM. The CDR3 spells CASSWTSDRITDTQYF. The CDR3 bases are TGTGCCAGCAGCTGGACTAGCGATCGTATCACAGATACGCAGTATTTT.

This clone has only a few counts. The chain uses TRBV5-4 and TRBJ1-3; TRBD1 might be the D (5 bases). There are 16 residues in the CDR3. V was cut by 4 bases and J by 0 bases, with 14 bases left in between. Germline V lookup: CDR1 SGHNT, CDR2 YYREEE (reference sequence). CDR3 in amino acids: CASSTVDGHSGNTIYF. The CDR3 DNA is TGTGCCAGCAGCACCGTCGACGGACACTCTGGAAACACCATATATTTT.

J is TRBJ2-2 and V is TRBV7-3; D unclear. Trimming cost V 1 base and J 6 bases, with 15 bases left between them. CDR1 and CDR2 from the germline V gene are SGHTA and FQGTGA. The CDR3 has 16 amino acids. CDR3 residues: CASSLSLPYTPGELFF. The CDR3, as DNA: TGTGCCAGCAGCTTAAGTCTTCCCTATACCCCCGGGGAGCTGTTTTTT.

This sequence joins TRBV7-2 and TRBJ2-7, with 9 bases that match TRBD2. V dropped 1 base and J dropped 2; count of bases not matched to a gene: 3. In germline, CDR1 is SGHTA, CDR2 FQGNSA. CDR3 size: 15 residues. CDR3 bases: TGTGCCAGCAGCTTAGGACTAGCGGAGACCTACGAGCAGTACTTC. This codes for CASSLGLAETYEQYF.

The sample holds a few counts of this clone. The gene calls are TRBV7-7 and TRBJ2-5; 11 positions agree with TRBD1. Germline V CDR1 and CDR2: SSHAT, FNYEAQ (reference sequence). The trim removed 5 bases at V and 7 bases at J, leaving 9 bases unmatched. CDR3 length: 15 amino acids. The CDR3 nucleotides are TGTGCCAGCAGCCCAGGGACAGGGGGTCGGCGGACCCAGTACTTC. It specifies CASSPGTGGRRTQYF.